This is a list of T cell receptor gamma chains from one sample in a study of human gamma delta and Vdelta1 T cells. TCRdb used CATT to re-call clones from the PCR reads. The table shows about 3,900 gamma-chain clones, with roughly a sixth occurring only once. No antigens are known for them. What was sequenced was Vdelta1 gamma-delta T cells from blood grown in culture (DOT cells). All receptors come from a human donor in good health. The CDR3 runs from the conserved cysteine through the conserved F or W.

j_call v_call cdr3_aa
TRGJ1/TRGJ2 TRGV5 CATWDRRSPRFYYKKLF
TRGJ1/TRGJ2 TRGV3 CATWDVSYYKKLF
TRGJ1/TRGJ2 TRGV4 CATWDGRHGYKKLF
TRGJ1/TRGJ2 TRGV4 CATWGFGYKKLF
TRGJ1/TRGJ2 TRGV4 CATWVGTLNYYKKLF
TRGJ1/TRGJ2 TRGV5 CATWDVTKKLF
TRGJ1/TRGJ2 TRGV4 CATWDGVYYKKLF
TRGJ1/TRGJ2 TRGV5 CATWDLNYKKLF
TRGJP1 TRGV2 CATWALTFTTGWFKIF
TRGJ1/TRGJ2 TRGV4 CATWDGPRYYKKLF
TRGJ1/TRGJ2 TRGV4 CATWDGDYYKKLF
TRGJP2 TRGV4 CATWDEISSDWIKTF
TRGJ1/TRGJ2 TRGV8 CATWDKSDYKKLF
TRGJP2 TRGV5 CATWDSDSSDWIKTF
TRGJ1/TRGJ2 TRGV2 CATWDGHYYKKLF
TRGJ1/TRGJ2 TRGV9 CALWEVSNYYKKLF
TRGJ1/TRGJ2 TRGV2 CATWGNYYKKLF
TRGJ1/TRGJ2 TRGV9 CALWLYYKKLF
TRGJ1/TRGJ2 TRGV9 CALWEPPAKLF
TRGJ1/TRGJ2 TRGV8 CATWDAQIYKKLF
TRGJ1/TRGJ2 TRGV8 CATWDRVKLF
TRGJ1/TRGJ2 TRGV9 CALWASRDKKLF
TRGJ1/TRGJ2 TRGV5 CATWETYYKKLF
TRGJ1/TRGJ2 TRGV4 CATWDGSLGKKLF
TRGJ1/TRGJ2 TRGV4 CATWDGPHYYKKLF
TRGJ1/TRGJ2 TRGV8 CATWVPNYYKKLF
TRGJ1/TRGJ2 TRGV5 CATWTNKKLF
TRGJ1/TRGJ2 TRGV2 CATWDGGLNYKKLF
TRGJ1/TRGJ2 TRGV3 CATWATCRGKLF
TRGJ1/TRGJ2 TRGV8 CATWDLKYKKLF
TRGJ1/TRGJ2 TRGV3 CATWDRPDGYKKLF
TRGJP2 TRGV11 CTTVPAGGDWIKTF
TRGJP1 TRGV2 CATWDGGFMPLLTGWFKIF
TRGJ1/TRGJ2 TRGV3 CATWDRPHGKLF
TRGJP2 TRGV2 CATWDGDNWIKTF
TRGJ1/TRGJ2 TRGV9 CALWEVPYNKKLF
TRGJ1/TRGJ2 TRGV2 CATWDGPGKLF
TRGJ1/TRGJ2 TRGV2 CATWDGQNYKKLF